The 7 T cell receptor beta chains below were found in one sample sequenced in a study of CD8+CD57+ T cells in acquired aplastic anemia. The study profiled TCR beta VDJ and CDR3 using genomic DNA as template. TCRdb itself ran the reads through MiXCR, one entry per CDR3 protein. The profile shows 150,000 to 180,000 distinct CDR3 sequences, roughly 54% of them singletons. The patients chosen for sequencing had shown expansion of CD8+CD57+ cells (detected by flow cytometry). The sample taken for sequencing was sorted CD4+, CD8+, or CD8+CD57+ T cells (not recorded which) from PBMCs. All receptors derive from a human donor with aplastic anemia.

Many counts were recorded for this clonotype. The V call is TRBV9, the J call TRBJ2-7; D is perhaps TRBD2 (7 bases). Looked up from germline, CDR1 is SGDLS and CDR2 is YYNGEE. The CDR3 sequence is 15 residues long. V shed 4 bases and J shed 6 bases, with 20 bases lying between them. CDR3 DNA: TGTGCCAGCAGCCCGGATGGGGGGGGGCCCAGCGAGCAGTACTTC. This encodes CASSPDGGGPSEQYF.

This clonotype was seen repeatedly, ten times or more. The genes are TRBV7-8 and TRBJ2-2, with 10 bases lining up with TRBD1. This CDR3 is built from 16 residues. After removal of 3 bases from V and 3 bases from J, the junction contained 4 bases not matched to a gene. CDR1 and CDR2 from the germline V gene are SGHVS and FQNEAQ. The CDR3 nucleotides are TGTGCCAGCAGCTTTGACAGGGGGCTGGACACCGGGGAGCTGTTTTTT. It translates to CASSFDRGLDTGELFF. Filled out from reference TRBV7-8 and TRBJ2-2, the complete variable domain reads GAGVSQSPRYKVAKRGQDVALRCDPISGHVSLFWYQQALGQGPEFLTYFQNEAQLDKSGLPSDRFFAERPEGSVSTLKIQRTQQEDSAVYLCASSFDRGLDTGELFFGEGSRLTVL.

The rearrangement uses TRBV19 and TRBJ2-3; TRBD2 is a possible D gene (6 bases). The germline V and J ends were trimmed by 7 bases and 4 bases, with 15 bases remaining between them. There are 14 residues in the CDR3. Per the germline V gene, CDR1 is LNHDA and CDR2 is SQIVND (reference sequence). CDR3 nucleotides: TGTGCCAGTAAGGAAGGCGGGGACGCAGATACGCAGTATTTT. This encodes CASKEGGDADTQYF. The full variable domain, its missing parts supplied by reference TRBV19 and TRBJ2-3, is DGGITQSPKYLFRKEGQNVTLSCEQNLNHDAMYWYRQDPGQGLRLIYYSQIVNDFQKGDIAEGYSVSREKKESFPLTVTSAQKNPTAFYLCASKEGGDADTQYFGPGTRLTVL.

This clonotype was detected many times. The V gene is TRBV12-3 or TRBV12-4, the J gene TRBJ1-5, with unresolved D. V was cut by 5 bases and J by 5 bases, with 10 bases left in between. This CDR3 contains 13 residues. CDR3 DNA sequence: TGTGCCAGCAGTGTATTGGCGGATCAGCCCCAGCATTTT. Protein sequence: CASSVLADQPQHF.

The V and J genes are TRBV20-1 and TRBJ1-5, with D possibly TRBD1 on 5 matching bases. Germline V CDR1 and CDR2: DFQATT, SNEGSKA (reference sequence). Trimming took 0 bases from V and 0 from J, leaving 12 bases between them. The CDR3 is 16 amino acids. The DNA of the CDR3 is TGCAGTGCTAGAGAGCGGGGCCTTTTTAGCAATCAGCCCCAGCATTTT. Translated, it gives CSARERGLFSNQPQHF.

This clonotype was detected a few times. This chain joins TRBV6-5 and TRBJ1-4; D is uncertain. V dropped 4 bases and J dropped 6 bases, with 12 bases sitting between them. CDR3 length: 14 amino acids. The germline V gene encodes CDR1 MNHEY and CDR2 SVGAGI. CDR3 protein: CASSSTFRDEKLFF. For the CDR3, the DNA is TGTGCCAGCAGTTCTACATTTAGAGATGAAAAACTGTTTTTT.

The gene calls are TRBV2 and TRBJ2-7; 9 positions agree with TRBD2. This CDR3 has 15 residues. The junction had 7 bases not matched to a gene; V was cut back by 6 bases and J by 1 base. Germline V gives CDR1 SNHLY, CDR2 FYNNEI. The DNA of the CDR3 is TGTGCCAGCAGGCCGACGACTAGCGGTTCCTACGAGCAGTACTTC. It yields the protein CASRPTTSGSYEQYF.